This T cell receptor beta chain derives from a study of control samples from healthy donors and cancer patients (TCRdb year 2020). A note on this clone: Its specific antigen is unknown. No base quality values were provided; no much bigger clone lies one nucleotide off.

Receptor libraries were prepared by the immunoSEQ multiplex PCR assay. The table comes from immuneACCESS by way of TCRdb, which keeps in-frame sequences with V and J called. Part of the clones is missing from these tables; in studies checked, under half for an unresolved V gene and the rest for unknown reasons. The table for this sample lists roughly 150,000 clones; about 90% of them were counted only once. Roughly 0.7% of the sample goes to the ten largest clones. Trimming costs V 3 bases and J 0 bases, and their ends lie 9 bases apart. CDR1 KGHSH and CDR2 LQKENI are derived from the germline V gene. The cysteine opens and the phenylalanine closes a CDR3 of 15 amino acids. The DNA shown is the 45-base CDR3, in frame from base 1.

The source material was blood. This sequence was found in a woman in her 30s in good health. The chain employs TRBV18 and TRBJ1-3; TRBD1 is a weak D gene call, 5 bases matching. This receptor carries the CDR3 CASSPREYSGNTIYF. The DNA sequence is given as TGTGCCAGCTCACCCAGGGAATACTCTGGAAACACCATATATTTT. Joined to the reference TRBV18 and TRBJ1-3 proteins, this CDR3 gives the full variable domain: NAGVMQNPRHLVRRRGQEARLRCSPMKGHSHVYWYRQLPEEGLKFMVYLQKENIIDESGMPKERFSAEFPKEGPSILRIQQVVRGDSAAYFCASSPREYSGNTIYFGEGSWLTVV.